Below are 2 T cell receptor beta chains sequenced from a single sample in a study of sequential checkpoint blockade in melanoma. The data were produced by immunoSEQ multiplex PCR, yet TCRdb's version contains in-frame clones alone and is incomplete. The sample carries some 15,000 clones, around 92% recorded once. Documented treatment: randomized to nivolumab then ipilimumab (arm A) or the reverse (arm B). This specimen consisted of CD8+ T cells sorted from blood (inferred from file names), obtained from a patient given nivolumab and ipilimumab in sequence. The receptors come from a human donor with melanoma.

This chain links TRBV19 with TRBJ2-7; 9 nucleotides match TRBD1. Germline trimming cut 5 bases from V and 1 base from J; bases unmatched to any gene: 6. Germline CDR1 LNHDA, CDR2 SQIVND (reference sequence). The CDR3 length is 15 residues. Here the CDR3 DNA reads TGTGCCAGTAGTTTCGGACAGGGGCCTTCCTACGAGCAGTACTTC. Amino acids: CASSFGQGPSYEQYF.

The chain recombines TRBV27 with TRBJ2-7; 13 bases map to TRBD2. Germline lookup yields CDR1 MNHEY and CDR2 SMNVEV (reference sequence). CDR3 length: 15 amino acids. V lost 5 bases and J lost 5; bases outside the gene matches: 6. CDR3 in amino acids: CASSVTSGGFHEQYV. The CDR3 nucleotides are TGTGCCAGCAGTGTGACTAGCGGGGGGTTCCACGAGCAGTACGTC.